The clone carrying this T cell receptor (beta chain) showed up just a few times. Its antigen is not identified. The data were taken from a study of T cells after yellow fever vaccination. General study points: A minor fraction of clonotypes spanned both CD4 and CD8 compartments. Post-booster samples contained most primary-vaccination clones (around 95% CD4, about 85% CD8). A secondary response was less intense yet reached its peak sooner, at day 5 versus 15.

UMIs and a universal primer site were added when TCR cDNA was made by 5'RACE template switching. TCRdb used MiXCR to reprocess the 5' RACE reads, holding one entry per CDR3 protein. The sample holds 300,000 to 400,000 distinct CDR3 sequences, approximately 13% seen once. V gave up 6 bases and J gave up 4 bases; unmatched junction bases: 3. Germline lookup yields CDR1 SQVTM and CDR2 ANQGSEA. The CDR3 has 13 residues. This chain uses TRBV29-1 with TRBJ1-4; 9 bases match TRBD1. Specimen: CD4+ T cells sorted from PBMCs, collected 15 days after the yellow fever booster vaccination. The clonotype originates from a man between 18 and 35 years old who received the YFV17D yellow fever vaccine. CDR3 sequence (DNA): TGCAGCGTCCAGGACAGGGGTAATGAAAAACTGTTTTTT. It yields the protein CSVQDRGNEKLFF.